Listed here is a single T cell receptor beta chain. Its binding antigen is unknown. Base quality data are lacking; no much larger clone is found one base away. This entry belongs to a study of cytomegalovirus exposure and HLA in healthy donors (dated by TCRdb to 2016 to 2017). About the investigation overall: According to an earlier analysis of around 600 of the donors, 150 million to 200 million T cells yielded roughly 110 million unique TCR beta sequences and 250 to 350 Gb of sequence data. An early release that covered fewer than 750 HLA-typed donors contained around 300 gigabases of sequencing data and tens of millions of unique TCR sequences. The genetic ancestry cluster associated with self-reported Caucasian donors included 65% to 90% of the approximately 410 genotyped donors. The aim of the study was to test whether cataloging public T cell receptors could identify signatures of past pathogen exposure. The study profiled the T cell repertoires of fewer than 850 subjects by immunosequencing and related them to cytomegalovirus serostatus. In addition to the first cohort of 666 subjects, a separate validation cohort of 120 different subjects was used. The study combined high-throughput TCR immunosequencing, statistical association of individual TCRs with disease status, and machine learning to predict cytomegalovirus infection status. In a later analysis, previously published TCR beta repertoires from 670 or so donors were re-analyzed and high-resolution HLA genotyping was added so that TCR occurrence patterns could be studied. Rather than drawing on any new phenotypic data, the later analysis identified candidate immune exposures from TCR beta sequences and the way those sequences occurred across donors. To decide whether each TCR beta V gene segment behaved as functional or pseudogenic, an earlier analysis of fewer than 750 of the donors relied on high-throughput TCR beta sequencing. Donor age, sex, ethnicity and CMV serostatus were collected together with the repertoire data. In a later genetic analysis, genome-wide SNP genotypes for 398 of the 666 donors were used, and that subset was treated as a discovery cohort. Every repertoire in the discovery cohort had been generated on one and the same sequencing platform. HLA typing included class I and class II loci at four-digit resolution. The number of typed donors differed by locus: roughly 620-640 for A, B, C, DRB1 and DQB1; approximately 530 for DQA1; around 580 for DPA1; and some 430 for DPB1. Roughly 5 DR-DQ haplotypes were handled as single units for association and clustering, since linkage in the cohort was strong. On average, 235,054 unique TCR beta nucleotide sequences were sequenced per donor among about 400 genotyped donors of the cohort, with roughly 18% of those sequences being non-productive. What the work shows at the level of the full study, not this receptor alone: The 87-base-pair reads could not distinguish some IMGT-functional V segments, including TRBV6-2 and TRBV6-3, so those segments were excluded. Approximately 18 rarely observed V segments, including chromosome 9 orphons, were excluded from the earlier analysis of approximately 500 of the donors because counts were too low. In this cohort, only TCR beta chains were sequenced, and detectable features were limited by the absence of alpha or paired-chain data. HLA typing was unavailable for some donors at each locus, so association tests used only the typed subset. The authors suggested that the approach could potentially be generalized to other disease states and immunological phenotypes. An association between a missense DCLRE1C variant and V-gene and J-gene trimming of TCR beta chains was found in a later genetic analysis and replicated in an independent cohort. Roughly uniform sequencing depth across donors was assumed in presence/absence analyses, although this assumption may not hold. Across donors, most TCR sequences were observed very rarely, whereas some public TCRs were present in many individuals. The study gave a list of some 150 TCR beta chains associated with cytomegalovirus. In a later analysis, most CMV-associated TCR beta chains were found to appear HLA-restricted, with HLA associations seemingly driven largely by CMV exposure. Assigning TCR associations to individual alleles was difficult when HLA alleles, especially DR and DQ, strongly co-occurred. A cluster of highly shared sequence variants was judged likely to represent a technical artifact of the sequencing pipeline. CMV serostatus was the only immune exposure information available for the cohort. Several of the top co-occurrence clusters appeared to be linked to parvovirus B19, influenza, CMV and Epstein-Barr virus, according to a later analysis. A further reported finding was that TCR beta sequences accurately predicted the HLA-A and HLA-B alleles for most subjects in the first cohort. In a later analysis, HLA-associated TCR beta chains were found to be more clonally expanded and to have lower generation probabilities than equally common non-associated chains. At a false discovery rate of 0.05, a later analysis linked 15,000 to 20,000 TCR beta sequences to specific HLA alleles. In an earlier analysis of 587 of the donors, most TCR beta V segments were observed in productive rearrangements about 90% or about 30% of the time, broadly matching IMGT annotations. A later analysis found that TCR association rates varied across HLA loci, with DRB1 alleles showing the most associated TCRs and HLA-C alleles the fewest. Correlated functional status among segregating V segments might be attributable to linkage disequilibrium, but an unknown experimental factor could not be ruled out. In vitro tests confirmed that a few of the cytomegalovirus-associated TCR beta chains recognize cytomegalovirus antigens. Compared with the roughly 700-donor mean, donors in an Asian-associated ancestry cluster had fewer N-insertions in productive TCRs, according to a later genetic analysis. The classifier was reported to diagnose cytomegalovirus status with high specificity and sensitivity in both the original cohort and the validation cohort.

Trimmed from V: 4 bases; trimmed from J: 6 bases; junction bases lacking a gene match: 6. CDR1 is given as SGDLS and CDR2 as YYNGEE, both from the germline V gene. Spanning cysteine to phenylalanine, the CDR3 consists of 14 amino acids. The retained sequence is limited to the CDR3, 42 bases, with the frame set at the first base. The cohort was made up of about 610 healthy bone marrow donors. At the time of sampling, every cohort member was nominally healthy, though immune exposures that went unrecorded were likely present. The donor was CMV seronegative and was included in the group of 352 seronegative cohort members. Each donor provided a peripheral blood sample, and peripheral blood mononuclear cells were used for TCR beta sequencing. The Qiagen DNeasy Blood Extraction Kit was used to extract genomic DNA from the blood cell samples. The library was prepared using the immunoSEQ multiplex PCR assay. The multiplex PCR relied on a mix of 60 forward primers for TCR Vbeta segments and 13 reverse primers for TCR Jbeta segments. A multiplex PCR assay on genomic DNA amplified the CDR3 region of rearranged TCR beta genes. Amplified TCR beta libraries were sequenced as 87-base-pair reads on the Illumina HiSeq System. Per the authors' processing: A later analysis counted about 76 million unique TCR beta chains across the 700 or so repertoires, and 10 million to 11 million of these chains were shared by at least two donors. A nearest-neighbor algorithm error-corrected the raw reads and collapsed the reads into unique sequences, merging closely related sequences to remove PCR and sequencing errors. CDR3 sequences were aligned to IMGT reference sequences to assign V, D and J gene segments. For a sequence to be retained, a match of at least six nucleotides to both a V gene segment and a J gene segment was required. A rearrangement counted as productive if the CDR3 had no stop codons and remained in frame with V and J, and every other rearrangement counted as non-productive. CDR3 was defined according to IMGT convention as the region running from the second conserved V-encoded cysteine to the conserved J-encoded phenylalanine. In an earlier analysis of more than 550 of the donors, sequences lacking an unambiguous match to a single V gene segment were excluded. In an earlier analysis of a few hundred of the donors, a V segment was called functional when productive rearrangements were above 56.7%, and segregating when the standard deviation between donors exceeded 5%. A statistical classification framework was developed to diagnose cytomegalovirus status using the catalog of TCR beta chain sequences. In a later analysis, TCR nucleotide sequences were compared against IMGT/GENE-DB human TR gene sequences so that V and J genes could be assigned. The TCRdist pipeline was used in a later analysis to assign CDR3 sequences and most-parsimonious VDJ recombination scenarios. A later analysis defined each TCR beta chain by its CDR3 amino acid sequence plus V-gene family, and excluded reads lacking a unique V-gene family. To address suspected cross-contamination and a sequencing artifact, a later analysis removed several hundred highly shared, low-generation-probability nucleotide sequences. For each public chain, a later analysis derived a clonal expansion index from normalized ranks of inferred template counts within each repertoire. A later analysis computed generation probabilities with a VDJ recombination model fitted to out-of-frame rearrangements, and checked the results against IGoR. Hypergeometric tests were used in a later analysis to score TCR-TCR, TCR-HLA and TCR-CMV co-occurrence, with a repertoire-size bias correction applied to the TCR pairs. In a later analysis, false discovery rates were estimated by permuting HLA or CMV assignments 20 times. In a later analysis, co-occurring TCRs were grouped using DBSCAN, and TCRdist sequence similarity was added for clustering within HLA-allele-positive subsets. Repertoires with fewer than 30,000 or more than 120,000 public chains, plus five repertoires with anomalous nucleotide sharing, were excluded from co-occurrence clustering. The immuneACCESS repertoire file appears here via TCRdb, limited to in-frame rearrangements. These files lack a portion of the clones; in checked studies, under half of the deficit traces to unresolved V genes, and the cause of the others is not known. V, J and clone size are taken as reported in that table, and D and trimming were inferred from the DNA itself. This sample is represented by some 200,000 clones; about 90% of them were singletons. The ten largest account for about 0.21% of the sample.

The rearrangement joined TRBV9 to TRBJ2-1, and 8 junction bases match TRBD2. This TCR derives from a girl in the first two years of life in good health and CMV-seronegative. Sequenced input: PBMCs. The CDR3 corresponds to CASSSDSGANEQFF. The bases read TGTGCCAGCAGCTCAGATAGCGGGGCCAATGAGCAGTTCTTC.